The clone carrying this TCR beta chain came up once. Germline V gene lookup returns CDR1 SGHVS and CDR2 FQNEAQ. Trimming took off 1 base at V and 7 bases at J, with 2 bases between the two ends. This CDR3 is built from 12 residues. The data belong to a study of blood T cell repertoires in COVID-19. Sequencing was performed with immunoSEQ multiplex PCR; in TCRdb, only in-frame clones are kept and a portion is missing. The table shows around 140,000 clones, with approximately 90% occurring only once. The V gene is TRBV7-8, the J gene TRBJ1-6, with D unclear. This TCR was recovered from a human donor in a cohort sampled during active COVID-19. What was sequenced was peripheral blood. In nucleotides, the CDR3 is TGTGCCAGCAGCTTAGTAAATTCACCCCTCCACTTT. As protein: CASSLVNSPLHF.